This T cell receptor (beta chain) was obtained from a study of cytomegalovirus exposure and HLA in healthy donors. Germline loops: CDR1 LGHNA, CDR2 YSLEER. The CDR3 sequence is 16 residues long. Between the trimmed V and J ends, which lost 4 bases and 2 bases, there was a span of 18 bases. About this clone: Its cognate antigen is unknown.

Study conclusions and caveats: TCR beta V- and J-gene trimming, according to a later analysis, was linked to a missense DCLRE1C variant. Several V segments, TRBV6-2 and TRBV6-3 among them, could not be told apart and were dropped. Fewer than 200 TCR beta chains were listed as cytomegalovirus-associated.

It was with 60 Vbeta and 13 Jbeta primers that the PCR ran. Generated by immunoSEQ multiplex PCR, the TCRdb table keeps only in-frame clones and is missing some. The sample includes more than 90,000 clones, approximately 76% of them seen just once. Sequenced input: PBMCs. The receptor comes from a man aged 45-60 years in good health and CMV-seropositive. The J gene is TRBJ2-7, the V gene TRBV4-3; tentative D call: TRBD2 (5 bases). The chain's CDR3 is CASSPGQGLGTYEQYF. CDR3 sequence (DNA): TGCGCCAGCAGCCCCGGGCAAGGACTGGGAACCTACGAGCAGTACTTC.